These 19 T cell receptor beta chains were all obtained from the same sample, sequenced in a study of tumor-infiltrating lymphocytes in localized non-small cell lung cancer. Sequencing used immunoSEQ multiplex PCR; TCRdb keeps in-frame clones, though not all of them. The sample records roughly 12,000 clones, 67% being singletons. The specimen was uninvolved lung tissue not adjacent to the tumor. All receptors come from a human donor with non-small cell lung cancer.

In DNA form, the CDR3 reads TGTGCCAGCAGTCTCCGGGACAGGCTGATGAACACTGAAGCTTTCTTT. Amino acids: CASSLRDRLMNTEAFF. The V and J genes are TRBV28 and TRBJ1-1; TRBD1 matches at 8 bases. Germline assignment: CDR1 MDHEN and CDR2 SYDVKM. J lost 0 bases, V lost 5 bases, and 8 bases had no gene match. The CDR3 has 16 amino acids.

V usage is TRBV6-1 and J usage is TRBJ1-6, with no clear D. Trimming pared 4 bases from V and 8 bases from J, leaving 12 bases between. The length of the CDR3 is 14 residues. The germline gives CDR1 MNHNS, CDR2 SASEGT. This chain's CDR3 is CASSAPNQYSPLHF. As DNA, the CDR3 is TGTGCCAGCAGTGCCCCAAACCAATATTCACCCCTCCACTTT.

This chain connects TRBV25-1 to TRBJ2-5; perhaps TRBD2 as D (6 bases). Per germline, CDR1 MGHDK and CDR2 SYGVNS. The CDR3 is 17 residues long. V was shortened by 3 bases and J by 0 bases, with 17 bases between the two germline ends. The CDR3, as DNA: TGTGCCAGCAGTGACTCTTTGCTAGCGAAGTACCAAGAGACCCAGTACTTC. The encoded protein is CASSDSLLAKYQETQYF.

The gene calls are TRBV7-7 and TRBJ2-7, with D possibly matching TRBD2 (6 bases). The CDR3 loop spans 15 amino acids. Trimming took off 2 bases at V and 3 bases at J, with 14 bases between the two ends. Germline-derived CDR1 and CDR2 are SSHAT and FNYEAQ (reference sequence). The CDR3 is CASSLTLASNYEQYF. CDR3 nucleotide sequence: TGTGCCAGCAGCTTAACCCTAGCGTCCAACTACGAGCAGTACTTC.

The chain is built from TRBV7-2 and TRBJ2-7; 9 positions agree with TRBD2. With V trimmed by 5 bases and J by 6 bases, 8 bases remained unmatched. There are 14 residues in the CDR3. The germline V gene encodes CDR1 SGHTA and CDR2 FQGNSA. The CDR3 DNA sequence: TGTGCCAGCAGCAGACGCGGGGGGGAGGCCGAGCAGTACTTC. Translation: CASSRRGGEAEQYF.

The chain employs TRBV28 and TRBJ1-5; D remains ambiguous. V was clipped by 5 bases and J by 0 bases, with 17 bases between them. The CDR3 is 17 amino acids. CDR1 is MDHEN, CDR2 SYDVKM, per germline. The CDR3 loop reads CASSKRTKVSSNQPQHF. In DNA, the CDR3 is TGTGCCAGCAGTAAACGTACTAAGGTATCTAGCAATCAGCCCCAGCATTTT.

This chain links TRBV7-2 with TRBJ1-2; D not certain. The CDR3 is 11 amino acids. Germline V CDR1 and CDR2: SGHTA, FQGNSA. The V end lost 6 bases, the J end lost 4 bases, and 6 bases lay between the germline ends. The CDR3 DNA reads as TGTGCCAGCAGAAAGATCTATGGCTACACCTTC. Amino acid sequence: CASRKIYGYTF.

This chain joins TRBV2 and TRBJ2-7, with D uncertain. Per the germline V gene, CDR1 is SNHLY and CDR2 is FYNNEI. The V end lost 4 bases, the J end lost 0 bases, and 7 bases lay between the germline ends. This CDR3 has 13 residues. Written as DNA, the CDR3 is TGTGCCAGCAGTGTTTTAACCTCCTACGAGCAGTACTTC. Its translation: CASSVLTSYEQYF.

This clone was found once. The chain combines TRBV29-1 with TRBJ2-3, with D possibly matching TRBD1 (7 bases). From germline, CDR1 is SQVTM and CDR2 ANQGSEA. The CDR3 loop spans 14 amino acids. Trimming shortened V by 2 bases and J by 5 bases, and 14 bases separated the two germline ends. The DNA for the CDR3 is TGCAGCGTTGAACTTGGCAGGGGGGTAGATACGCAGTATTTT. Translated: CSVELGRGVDTQYF.

This clone is termed medium-sized. This chain links TRBV28 with TRBJ1-3; D is ambiguous. The CDR3 totals 17 residues. Germline V gene lookup returns CDR1 MDHEN and CDR2 SYDVKM. Trimming stripped 3 bases from V and 0 bases from J, with 15 bases between. CDR3 bases: TGTGCCAGCAGTTTTTCGGCGTCTTTGGTCTCTGGAAACACCATATATTTT. Translating it yields CASSFSASLVSGNTIYF. The full variable domain, completed using reference TRBV28 and TRBJ1-3, is DVKVTQSSRYLVKRTGEKVFLECVQDMDHENMFWYRQDPGLGLRLIYFSYDVKMKEKGDIPEGYSVSREKKERFSLILESASTNQTSMYLCASSFSASLVSGNTIYFGEGSWLTVV.

This clone has just one count. The genes are TRBV19 and TRBJ2-1; TRBD1 agrees at 10 bases. With 5 bases clipped from V and 0 bases from J, the junction kept 4 bases outside the gene matches. Germline-derived CDR1 and CDR2 are LNHDA and SQIVND (reference sequence). The CDR3 contains 16 residues. DNA of the CDR3: TGTGCCAGTAGTTCGGACAGGGGGATCTCCTACAATGAGCAGTTCTTC. This translates into CASSSDRGISYNEQFF. The full variable domain, in which reference TRBV19 and TRBJ2-1 provide the parts outside the CDR3, is DGGITQSPKYLFRKEGQNVTLSCEQNLNHDAMYWYRQDPGQGLRLIYYSQIVNDFQKGDIAEGYSVSREKKESFPLTVTSAQKNPTAFYLCASSSDRGISYNEQFFGPGTRLTVL.

The V call is TRBV10-1, the J call TRBJ2-3; no definite D call. With 5 bases removed from V and 4 bases from J, the gap between germline ends came to 7 bases. CDR1 is WNHNN, CDR2 SYGVQD, per germline (reference sequence). This CDR3 is 12 amino acids long. The CDR3 DNA is TGCGCCAGCAGTTTTACATCAGATACGCAGTATTTT. This gives the protein CASSFTSDTQYF.

This clone was seen only a few times. The chain is built from TRBV7-8 and TRBJ2-3; tentative D call: TRBD2 (6 bases). The V and J ends lost 0 bases and 5 bases respectively, with 18 bases between them. The CDR3 is made up of 17 amino acids. Germline V gives CDR1 SGHVS, CDR2 FQNEAQ. The CDR3 reads CASSLASFEGGGDTQYF. CDR3 DNA: TGTGCCAGCAGCTTAGCGTCTTTCGAGGGAGGAGGAGATACGCAGTATTTT.

The V call is TRBV5-1, the J call TRBJ2-7; 7 nucleotides match TRBD1. There are 14 residues in the CDR3. Per germline, CDR1 SGHRS and CDR2 YFSETQ. V dropped 4 bases and J dropped 2; count of bases not matched to a gene: 6. The DNA for the CDR3 is TGCGCCAGCAGCCTCCGGGACAGAACCTACGAGCAGTACTTC. Translated: CASSLRDRTYEQYF.

The chain carries TRBV7-9 and TRBJ1-2; 8 nucleotides match TRBD1. Germline assignment: CDR1 SEHNR and CDR2 FQNEAQ (reference sequence). This CDR3 spans 15 amino acids. The J segment lost 3 bases and the V segment lost 3 bases, leaving 6 bases of the junction unmatched. The CDR3 coding sequence is TGTGCCAGCAGCTTTTTTGGACAGGGAGACTATGGCTACACCTTC. Its translation is CASSFFGQGDYGYTF.

The V gene is TRBV6-5, the J gene TRBJ2-7; D might be TRBD1 or TRBD2, each matching 6 bases. CDR3 size: 14 residues. The V and J ends lost 0 bases and 2 bases respectively, with 8 bases between them. Germline V lookup: CDR1 MNHEY, CDR2 SVGAGI. The CDR3 DNA reads as TGTGCCAGCAGTTACTCAGGGGGGACCTACGAGCAGTACTTC. It is translated as CASSYSGGTYEQYF.

The V call is TRBV11-3, the J call TRBJ2-7; no reliable D call. CDR1 is SGHNT and CDR2 is YENEEA in the germline V gene. This CDR3 has 14 residues. Trimming took 5 bases from V and 2 from J, leaving 13 bases between them. The CDR3 DNA reads as TGTGCCAGCAGCCTTCGTGCCCCTACCTACGAGCAGTACTTC. This encodes CASSLRAPTYEQYF. Full variable domain (missing parts from reference TRBV11-3 and TRBJ2-7): EAGVVQSPRYKIIEKKQPVAFWCNPISGHNTLYWYLQNLGQGPELLIRYENEEAVDDSQLPKDRFSAERLKGVDSTLKIQPAELGDSAVYLCASSLRAPTYEQYFGPGTRLTVT.

The rearrangement uses TRBV19 and TRBJ2-7; perhaps TRBD1 as D (5 bases). This CDR3 has 14 amino acids. CDR1 and CDR2 (germline): LNHDA, SQIVND (reference sequence). Between the trimmed V and J ends, which lost 7 bases and 1 base, there was a span of 14 bases. Written as DNA, the CDR3 is TGTGCCAGTAAGGGGTCCGGATATTCCTACGAGCAGTACTTC. Its protein is CASKGSGYSYEQYF.

This sequence joins TRBV5-5 and TRBJ2-5, with unresolved D. The CDR3 covers 13 residues. Germline V gene lookup returns CDR1 SGHKS and CDR2 YYEKEE (reference sequence). V dropped 2 bases and J dropped 5 bases, with 10 bases sitting between them. The CDR3 reads CASSFNSRETQYF. CDR3 coding DNA: TGTGCCAGCAGCTTTAATAGCCGGGAGACCCAGTACTTC.